Shown below are 5 T cell receptor beta chains from a single sample sequenced in a study of siplizumab effects on memory and regulatory T cells. Only in-frame clones appear in the TCRdb table, and some are missing; sequencing was by immunoSEQ multiplex PCR. The table records about 100,000 clones, roughly 94% of them present only once. Sequences were obtained from Tregs sorted from blood. The receptors stem from a human donor in good health.

The CDR3 here is CASSPVALSETQYF. The CDR3 coding sequence is TGTGCCAGCAGTCCAGTCGCCCTATCAGAGACCCAGTACTTC. The rearrangement links TRBV6-5 to TRBJ2-5; D remains ambiguous. The germline V gene has CDR1 MNHEY and CDR2 SVGAGI. V lost 5 bases to trimming and J lost 4 bases, with 14 bases between them. This CDR3 has 14 amino acids.

This chain connects TRBV25-1 to TRBJ1-4, with TRBD1 as a possible D gene (5 bases). The germline V and J ends were trimmed by 6 bases and 14 bases, with 16 bases remaining between them. In germline, CDR1 is MGHDK, CDR2 SYGVNS. The CDR3 has 12 residues. CDR3 in amino acids: CASSLIGGFLFF. The CDR3 coding sequence is TGTGCCAGCAGCTTGATTGGGGGGTTTCTGTTTTTT.

This clone was recorded once. Here the CDR3 DNA reads TGTGCCAGCAGCTTAGCTCAAACAGGGGCCATGAACACTGAAGCTTTCTTT. Amino acid sequence: CASSLAQTGAMNTEAFF. The chain combines TRBV11-2 with TRBJ1-1, with 7 positions matching TRBD1. CDR3 size: 17 residues. Trimming took 1 base from V and 0 from J; bases not matched to a gene: 8. The V gene's germline CDR1 is SGHAT and CDR2 FQNNGV.

The rearrangement links TRBV18 to TRBJ2-7, with 8 bases matching TRBD1. The CDR3 is 19 amino acids. V lost 2 bases and J lost 3; bases outside the gene matches: 18. Germline values: CDR1 KGHSH, CDR2 LQKENI. CDR3 loop: CASSPGGGRGRAFLYEQYF. The CDR3, as DNA: TGTGCCAGCTCACCAGGTGGAGGCAGGGGGCGAGCATTTCTCTACGAGCAGTACTTC.

The V and J genes are TRBV11-2 and TRBJ1-1; TRBD1 matches at 7 bases. The length of the CDR3 is 15 residues. J lost 1 base, V lost 0 bases, and 2 bases had no gene match. Germline lookup yields CDR1 SGHAT and CDR2 FQNNGV. CDR3 nucleotides: TGTGCCAGCAGCTTAGATCCAGGGGGGAACACTGAAGCTTTCTTT. It translates to CASSLDPGGNTEAFF.